The 13 T cell receptor beta chains in this list originate from one sample, sequenced in a study of technical replicates of blood from a handful of donors. Using immunoSEQ multiplex PCR, the repertoire was profiled, and TCRdb retains in-frame clones only, with some absent. This table has roughly 80,000 clones, 85% to 95% appearing once. The sequencing sample was made of T cells isolated from PBMCs. These receptors originate from a human donor in good health.

This clone was observed once. The rearrangement joins TRBV7-9 to TRBJ1-2; 8 positions match TRBD1. The V gene's germline CDR1 is SEHNR and CDR2 FQNEAQ (reference sequence). The CDR3 runs 16 residues. V was clipped by 4 bases and J by 12 bases; unmatched bases: 19. The CDR3 DNA reads as TGTGCCAGCAGCTCGGAAGGGGGGACAGGCCCCAGTGGAGACACCTTC. This gives the protein CASSSEGGTGPSGDTF.

The V and J genes are TRBV6-6 and TRBJ2-7; D is perhaps TRBD1 (6 bases). V was clipped by 6 bases and J by 6 bases, with 15 bases between them. Germline lookup yields CDR1 MNHNY and CDR2 SVGAGI (reference sequence). The CDR3 has 13 amino acids. CDR3 in DNA: TGTGCCAGCAGCTCCGGGACATTTACCGAGCAGTACTTC. It specifies CASSSGTFTEQYF.

The chain employs TRBV19 and TRBJ1-4; 7 bases are shared with TRBD1. With V trimmed by 10 bases and J by 2 bases, 10 bases remained unmatched. This CDR3 region has 15 residues. Germline loops: CDR1 LNHDA, CDR2 SQIVND (reference sequence). The CDR3 loop is CATGQRVGTNEKLFF. DNA of the CDR3: TGTGCCACGGGACAGCGAGTAGGGACTAATGAAAAACTGTTTTTT.

In this sample, this clone turned up once. The chain couples TRBV11-2 to TRBJ2-7, with D unclear. From germline, CDR1 is SGHAT and CDR2 FQNNGV. CDR3 length: 13 amino acids. V lost 7 bases and J 4 bases, leaving 14 bases between the germline ends. DNA for the CDR3: TGTGCCAGCACCGCCGGGTTCGGTTACGAGCAGTACTTC. Translation gives CASTAGFGYEQYF.

The chain uses TRBV13 and TRBJ2-7; TRBD2 matches at 8 bases. CDR3 size: 16 residues. The junction had 15 bases not matched to a gene; V was cut back by 5 bases and J by 6 bases. Germline V CDR1 and CDR2: PRHDT, FYEKMQ (reference sequence). CDR3 bases: TGTGCCAGCAGCCAAAATCCTTTCGGGAGGGGAGGCGAGCAGTACTTC. Residues: CASSQNPFGRGGEQYF.

The chain couples TRBV19 to TRBJ1-1, with D uncertain. The CDR3 loop spans 11 amino acids. The germline gives CDR1 LNHDA, CDR2 SQIVND (reference sequence). V was cut by 10 bases and J by 3 bases, with 9 bases left in between. The CDR3 sequence is CAIRTYTEAFF. In DNA form, the CDR3 reads TGTGCCATCAGAACGTACACTGAAGCTTTCTTT. Full variable domain (outside the CDR3, taken from reference TRBV19 and TRBJ1-1): DGGITQSPKYLFRKEGQNVTLSCEQNLNHDAMYWYRQDPGQGLRLIYYSQIVNDFQKGDIAEGYSVSREKKESFPLTVTSAQKNPTAFYLCAIRTYTEAFFGQGTRLTVV.

V usage is TRBV28 and J usage is TRBJ2-1; D remains ambiguous. V was trimmed by 5 bases and J by 7 bases, leaving 6 bases between them. The CDR3 is made up of 11 amino acids. Per germline, CDR1 MDHEN and CDR2 SYDVKM. CDR3 nucleotide sequence: TGTGCCAGCAGTACTCCTAATGAGCAGTTCTTC. It translates to CASSTPNEQFF.

The chain combines TRBV15 with TRBJ2-2; D gene unclear. CDR1 is LNHNV and CDR2 is YYDKDF in the germline V gene (reference sequence). The germline V and J ends were trimmed by 7 bases and 2 bases, with 11 bases remaining between them. CDR3 length: 14 amino acids. This chain's CDR3 is CATKTGFNTGELFF. In DNA, the CDR3 is TGTGCCACCAAAACCGGGTTTAACACCGGGGAGCTGTTTTTT. Full variable domain (missing parts from reference TRBV15 and TRBJ2-2): DAMVIQNPRYQVTQFGKPVTLSCSQTLNHNVMYWYQQKSSQAPKLLFHYYDKDFNNEADTPDNFQSRRPNTSFCFLDIRSPGLGDTAMYLCATKTGFNTGELFFGEGSRLTVL.

The chain uses TRBV5-4 and TRBJ2-7, with D maybe TRBD1 (6 bases). V lost 0 bases and J 0 bases, leaving 10 bases between the germline ends. From germline, CDR1 is SGHNT and CDR2 YYREEE (reference sequence). The CDR3 covers 15 residues. CDR3 loop: CASSLDDRSSYEQYF. The CDR3, as DNA: TGTGCCAGCAGCTTGGACGACAGGAGCTCCTACGAGCAGTACTTC. Complete variable domain (other parts from reference TRBV5-4 and TRBJ2-7): ETGVTQSPTHLIKTRGQQVTLRCSSQSGHNTVSWYQQALGQGPQFIFQYYREEENGRGNFPPRFSGLQFPNYSSELNVNALELDDSALYLCASSLDDRSSYEQYFGPGTRLTVT.

The chain carries TRBV7-2 and TRBJ1-1; 9 bases are a match to TRBD1. Germline lookup yields CDR1 SGHTA and CDR2 FQGNSA. The CDR3 loop spans 15 amino acids. Unmatched junction bases numbered 4, after V lost 4 bases and J lost 1 base. CDR3 residues: CASSSLGQGNTEAFF. The CDR3 coding sequence is TGTGCCAGCAGCTCCTTGGGACAGGGGAACACTGAAGCTTTCTTT.

The rearrangement uses TRBV9 and TRBJ2-2; D is undetermined. CDR3 length: 14 amino acids. CDR1 is SGDLS and CDR2 is YYNGEE in the germline V gene. V was pared by 0 bases and J by 1 base, with 4 bases between. The CDR3 coding sequence is TGTGCCAGCAGCGTAGTACAGAACACCGGGGAGCTGTTTTTT. Amino acids: CASSVVQNTGELFF.

The chain couples TRBV7-3 to TRBJ1-2; weak D call: TRBD1 (6 bases). Germline CDR1 reads SGHTA; CDR2 reads FQGTGA. Trimming took 5 bases from V and 3 from J, leaving 10 bases between them. The CDR3 length is 13 residues. This CDR3 reads CASSLGADYGYTF. The CDR3 bases are TGTGCCAGCAGCCTGGGGGCAGACTATGGCTACACCTTC.

The V call is TRBV6-1, the J call TRBJ1-5; 8 nucleotides line up with TRBD1. CDR3 length equals 17 residues. With 0 bases clipped from V and 6 bases from J, the junction kept 10 bases outside the gene matches. From germline, CDR1 is MNHNS and CDR2 SASEGT. The CDR3 loop reads CASSEAGFGRGLQPQHF. CDR3 nucleotides: TGTGCCAGCAGTGAAGCAGGTTTCGGCAGGGGGCTTCAGCCCCAGCATTTT.